The 31 T cell receptor beta chains below were found in one sample sequenced in a study of CD8+ T cells in alopecia areata. Described treatment: oral pan-JAK inhibitor, 5-10 mg twice daily. RNA extraction and reverse transcription yielded cDNA as sequencing template. Some clones are missing from TCRdb's copy, which holds only in-frame ones; the method was immunoSEQ multiplex PCR. The sample consists of 150,000 to 200,000 clones, around 58% of them appearing once. The starting material was CD8+ T cells sorted from blood, obtained at week 24, from a patient treated with tofacitinib. The receptors were sampled from a human donor with alopecia areata.

The CDR3 region has the DNA TGTGCCACCAGCAGAGAGGCAGGGGCTTTAGAGTTTCAGCCCCAGCATTTT. Translated: CATSREAGALEFQPQHF. This chain joins TRBV15 and TRBJ1-5; weak D call: TRBD1 (6 bases). Trimming cost V 0 bases and J 6 bases, with 18 bases left between them. Germline V gene data show CDR1 as LNHNV and CDR2 as YYDKDF (reference sequence). The length of the CDR3 is 17 residues.

This clone was seen only a few times. V is TRBV2 and J is TRBJ2-4; D may be TRBD1 or TRBD2 (6 bases each). The CDR3 consists of 15 residues. CDR1 is SNHLY and CDR2 is FYNNEI in the germline V gene. Trimming left V 7 bases short and J 0 bases short, with 13 bases between. The CDR3 region has the DNA TGTGCCAGCACGGAGGGACACCGAGCCAAAAACATTCAGTACTTC. The encoded protein is CASTEGHRAKNIQYF.

The J gene is TRBJ2-3, the V gene TRBV7-6, with a tentative D call TRBD1 (5 bases). There are 15 residues in the CDR3. V gave up 1 base and J gave up 4 bases, with 12 bases separating them. Per the germline V gene, CDR1 is SGHVS and CDR2 is FNYEAQ. This chain's CDR3 is CASSLEWGQADTQYF. CDR3 DNA: TGTGCCAGCAGCTTAGAATGGGGCCAGGCAGATACGCAGTATTTT. The complete variable domain, with remaining parts taken from reference TRBV7-6 and TRBJ2-3, reads GAGVSQSPRYKVTKRGQDVALRCDPISGHVSLYWYRQALGQGPEFLTYFNYEAQQDKSGLPNDRFSAERPEGSISTLTIQRTEQRDSAMYRCASSLEWGQADTQYFGPGTRLTVL.

The table lists this clone with a few counts. V usage is TRBV7-2 and J usage is TRBJ2-3, with 12 positions matching TRBD2. This CDR3 spans 15 amino acids. Unmatched junction bases numbered 3, after V lost 5 bases and J lost 3 bases. Germline CDR1 and CDR2: SGHTA and FQGNSA. In DNA, the CDR3 is TGTGCCAGCAGCGAAACTAGCGGGAGGACAGATACGCAGTATTTT. It specifies CASSETSGRTDTQYF.

V and J are TRBV4-2 and TRBJ2-1; either TRBD1 or TRBD2 may fit D (6 bases each). This CDR3 region has 16 residues. Germline CDR1 LGHNA, CDR2 YNFKEQ. V lost 2 bases and J lost 6, with 17 bases in between. CDR3 bases: TGTGCCAGCAGCCAATATATCGGGGGCCAGGGCAATGAGCAGTTCTTC. As protein: CASSQYIGGQGNEQFF.

This chain uses TRBV13 with TRBJ2-7; a possible D gene is TRBD1 (6 bases). This CDR3 comprises 13 residues. Germline loops: CDR1 PRHDT, CDR2 FYEKMQ (reference sequence). The ends were cut back, 7 bases at V and 6 bases at J, with 16 bases in the middle. CDR3 nucleotide sequence: TGTGCCAGCACGAACCAAAACAGGGTCGAGCAGTACTTC. Protein sequence: CASTNQNRVEQYF.

The CDR3 nucleotides are TGTGCCAGCAGTGGACAGGTCTCGCAGGCAGGTGAAGCTTTCTTT. The encoded protein is CASSGQVSQAGEAFF. This sequence joins TRBV25-1 and TRBJ1-1; maybe TRBD1 (6 bases). The V gene's germline CDR1 is MGHDK and CDR2 SYGVNS. The V end was cut by 4 bases, the J end by 7 bases, with 19 bases between. The CDR3 length is 15 residues.

This clone was counted a few times. The rearrangement joins TRBV19 to TRBJ1-5, with 7 bases that match TRBD1. From germline, CDR1 is LNHDA and CDR2 SQIVND (reference sequence). This CDR3 has 16 residues. With V trimmed by 2 bases and J by 8 bases, 12 bases remained unmatched. The CDR3 is CASSILARGHGEPQHF. The DNA for the CDR3 is TGTGCCAGTAGTATATTGGCAAGGGGGCACGGGGAGCCCCAGCATTTT.

This chain uses TRBV15 with TRBJ2-4; 7 bases map to TRBD1. CDR1 is LNHNV, CDR2 YYDKDF, per germline (reference sequence). The CDR3 is 14 residues long. Trimming took 4 bases from V and 8 from J; bases not matched to a gene: 8. Here the CDR3 reads CATSTGQDIHIQYF. CDR3 bases: TGTGCCACCAGCACAGGACAGGACATCCACATTCAGTACTTC.

A few counts support this clone. The chain is built from TRBV29-1 and TRBJ2-3; D remains ambiguous. V dropped 7 bases and J dropped 4 bases, with 6 bases sitting between them. Germline CDR1 and CDR2: SQVTM and ANQGSEA. The CDR3 runs 10 residues. CDR3 residues: CSASADTQYF. CDR3 DNA sequence: TGCAGCGCCTCGGCAGATACGCAGTATTTT.

The sample holds one count of this clone. The chain is built from TRBV29-1 and TRBJ1-3; the D is unclear. The V gene's germline CDR1 is SQVTM and CDR2 ANQGSEA. The CDR3 runs to 14 residues. Trimming removed 3 bases from V and 1 base from J, with 10 bases in between. The CDR3 sequence: CSVEVGVSGNTIYF. CDR3 DNA: TGCAGCGTTGAGGTGGGCGTTTCTGGAAACACCATATATTTT.

This clone turned up a few times. The J gene is TRBJ1-5, the V gene TRBV10-3; no reliable D call. This CDR3 region has 12 residues. Germline V gene data show CDR1 as ENHRY and CDR2 as SYGVKD. Trimming left V 2 bases short and J 5 bases short, with 4 bases between. The CDR3, as DNA: TGTGCCATCAGTGAGGGTGATCAGCCCCAGCATTTT. Translating it yields CAISEGDQPQHF.

V usage is TRBV2 and J usage is TRBJ2-1; the D is unclear. Per the germline V gene, CDR1 is SNHLY and CDR2 is FYNNEI. The CDR3 runs 10 residues. V lost 7 bases, J lost 10 bases, and 8 bases lay in between. In DNA, the CDR3 is TGTGCCAGCACCAACGAGGAGCAGTTCTTC. Its protein product is CASTNEEQFF.

The sample holds a few counts of this clone. One end of the junction does not line up with germline, which may come from a read error. The rearrangement uses TRBV14 and TRBJ2-7; weak D call: TRBD2 (6 bases). This CDR3 comprises 15 residues. In germline, CDR1 is SGHDN, CDR2 FVKESK. This CDR3 is CASSQEAGSAYEQYF. The CDR3 nucleotides are TGTGCCAGCAGTCAAGAGGCGGGAAGTGCCTACGAGCAGTACTTC.

This clone appeared a few times. The J gene is TRBJ2-4, the V gene TRBV28; TRBD1 matches 7 bases. This CDR3 comprises 14 residues. Germline V gives CDR1 MDHEN, CDR2 SYDVKM. The trim removed 3 bases at V and 4 bases at J, leaving 3 bases unmatched. The CDR3 region has the DNA TGTGCCAGCAGTTTGCCCAGGGGGAAAAACATTCAGTACTTC. It yields the protein CASSLPRGKNIQYF. Full variable domain (outside the CDR3, taken from reference TRBV28 and TRBJ2-4): DVKVTQSSRYLVKRTGEKVFLECVQDMDHENMFWYRQDPGLGLRLIYFSYDVKMKEKGDIPEGYSVSREKKERFSLILESASTNQTSMYLCASSLPRGKNIQYFGAGTRLSVL.

The chain employs TRBV7-9 and TRBJ2-5; maybe TRBD1 (6 bases). The CDR3 totals 15 residues. The germline V gene has CDR1 SEHNR and CDR2 FQNEAQ (reference sequence). Trimming took off 3 bases at V and 2 bases at J, with 13 bases between the two ends. CDR3 region: CASSFRPQGQETQYF. DNA for the CDR3: TGTGCCAGCAGCTTCCGTCCGCAGGGGCAAGAGACCCAGTACTTC.

The V gene is TRBV15, the J gene TRBJ1-5, with D maybe TRBD1 (6 bases). Germline assignment: CDR1 LNHNV and CDR2 YYDKDF (reference sequence). Trimming stripped 2 bases from V and 2 bases from J, with 13 bases between. This CDR3 is built from 16 residues. CDR3 coding DNA: TGTGCCACCAGCAGACCCACAGGGATGGGCAATCAGCCCCAGCATTTT. The encoded protein is CATSRPTGMGNQPQHF.

This clone has only one observation. This chain links TRBV2 with TRBJ2-3; D unclear. The CDR3 has 16 residues. Trimming took 3 bases from V and 0 from J, leaving 13 bases between them. In germline, CDR1 is SNHLY, CDR2 FYNNEI. CDR3 sequence: CASSEGRQLSTDTQYF. The CDR3, as DNA: TGTGCCAGCAGTGAGGGCAGACAACTTAGCACAGATACGCAGTATTTT.

The V gene is TRBV10-2, the J gene TRBJ2-3; 13 bases line up with TRBD2. CDR1 and CDR2 from the germline V gene are WSHSY and SAAADI. This CDR3 has 19 amino acids. After removal of 6 bases from V and 2 bases from J, the junction contained 14 bases not matched to a gene. CDR3 in DNA: TGCGCCAGCAGAAGACTAGCGGGGGGCCTTCCTCAGTCCACAGATACGCAGTATTTT. Translation: CASRRLAGGLPQSTDTQYF.

The V and J genes are TRBV28 and TRBJ1-1, with unresolved D. Trimming removed 6 bases at V and 4 bases at J, with 18 bases between. This CDR3 region has 15 residues. Germline V CDR1 and CDR2: MDHEN, SYDVKM. The CDR3 coding sequence is TGTGCCAGCAGCTTAGAGCGGAACATCCTCACTGAAGCTTTCTTT. This codes for CASSLERNILTEAFF.

Remarks on this clone: Germline and junction disagree at one end, which may indicate a read error. V is TRBV25-1 and J is TRBJ1-2, with 7 positions matching TRBD1. The CDR3 is made up of 16 amino acids. CDR1 and CDR2 from the germline V gene are MGHDK and SYGVNS. As DNA, the CDR3 is TGTGCCAGCAGGGGGAATCTACAGGGGTGGGACTATGGCCACACCTTC. It translates to CASRGNLQGWDYGHTF.

The V gene is TRBV30, the J gene TRBJ1-1; no firm D call. Germline assignment: CDR1 GTSNPN and CDR2 SVGIG (reference sequence). V dropped 4 bases and J dropped 7 bases, with 7 bases sitting between them. The CDR3 totals 10 residues. This CDR3 is CAWTGSEAFF. In DNA, the CDR3 is TGTGCCTGGACTGGGAGTGAAGCTTTCTTT.

The rearrangement uses TRBV14 and TRBJ2-1; possible D gene TRBD2, 6 bases. CDR1 and CDR2 from the germline V gene are SGHDN and FVKESK. This CDR3 has 15 residues. Trimming removed 4 bases from V and 2 bases from J, with 12 bases in between. CDR3 in DNA: TGTGCCAGCAGCCTCCGGCGGGGAACCTACAATGAGCAGTTCTTC. Translating it yields CASSLRRGTYNEQFF.

V and J are TRBV30 and TRBJ2-5; maybe TRBD1 (6 bases). The CDR3 loop spans 21 amino acids. V lost 3 bases, J lost 7 bases, and 39 bases lay in between. Germline V gene data show CDR1 as GTSNPN and CDR2 as SVGIG (reference sequence). The CDR3 loop is CAWSHSRFPPGHTIKRGTQYF. The CDR3 region has the DNA TGTGCCTGGAGCCATAGTCGCTTTCCTCCGGGACACACAATAAAAAGAGGGACCCAGTACTTC.

This clone showed up just a few times. The chain combines TRBV5-6 with TRBJ2-1; maybe TRBD2 (6 bases). Germline CDR1 SGHDT, CDR2 YYEEEE. The CDR3 sequence is 14 residues long. The ends were cut back, 1 base at V and 5 bases at J, with 10 bases in the middle. The CDR3 DNA follows: TGTGCCAGCAGCTTGCGGGGGAAACACAATGAGCAGTTCTTC. It encodes CASSLRGKHNEQFF.

This clone was counted between two and nine times. The chain is built from TRBV29-1 and TRBJ2-7, with D tentatively TRBD2 (5 bases). V shed 0 bases and J shed 3 bases, with 15 bases lying between them. Germline V gene data show CDR1 as SQVTM and CDR2 as ANQGSEA. This CDR3 has 15 residues. CDR3 amino acids: CSVEDHRGRVYEQYF. The DNA of the CDR3 is TGCAGCGTTGAAGATCATCGCGGGCGAGTCTACGAGCAGTACTTC.

This rearrangement joins TRBV13 to TRBJ2-3; 7 nucleotides match TRBD1. The CDR3 contains 19 residues. From germline, CDR1 is PRHDT and CDR2 FYEKMQ (reference sequence). V lost 4 bases, J lost 2 bases, and 18 bases stayed unmatched. CDR3 amino acids: CASSSLSVIGQEITDTQYF. Here the CDR3 DNA reads TGTGCCAGCAGCTCATTATCCGTCATAGGACAGGAGATCACAGATACGCAGTATTTT. The variable domain in full, completed from reference TRBV13 and TRBJ2-3, reads AAGVIQSPRHLIKEKRETATLKCYPIPRHDTVYWYQQGPGQDPQFLISFYEKMQSDKGSIPDRFSAQQFSDYHSELNMSSLELGDSALYFCASSSLSVIGQEITDTQYFGPGTRLTVL.

This clone appeared a few times. This chain connects TRBV19 to TRBJ2-1; no firm D call. Germline CDR1 is LNHDA and CDR2 is SQIVND (reference sequence). V was cut by 5 bases and J by 8 bases, with 19 bases left in between. This CDR3 comprises 15 residues. The CDR3 bases are TGTGCCAGTAGTCCCGAGTGGGCTGGCGCGGATGAGCAGTTCTTC. Amino acid sequence: CASSPEWAGADEQFF.

This clone appeared a few times. CDR3 DNA: TGTGCCAGCAGTGAAGCTGGGGCGCCCTCTGGAAACACCATATATTTT. This encodes CASSEAGAPSGNTIYF. The V and J genes are TRBV6-1 and TRBJ1-3; D perhaps matches TRBD1 (5 bases). Trimming stripped 0 bases from V and 0 bases from J, with 9 bases between. Germline V gene sequence: CDR1 MNHNS, CDR2 SASEGT. The CDR3 sequence is 16 residues long.

J is TRBJ2-6 and V is TRBV7-7; D perhaps matches TRBD1 (6 bases). The germline V and J ends were trimmed by 5 bases and 4 bases, with 9 bases remaining between them. The length of the CDR3 is 14 residues. From germline, CDR1 is SSHAT and CDR2 FNYEAQ (reference sequence). The CDR3 spells CASSTGSGANVLTF. CDR3 in DNA: TGTGCCAGCAGCACAGGGTCAGGGGCCAACGTCCTGACTTTC.

This clone has just a few counts. The CDR3 loop reads CASSDGQSYNSPLHF. The CDR3 DNA is TGTGCCAGCAGTGACGGGCAGAGTTATAATTCACCCCTCCACTTT. V and J are TRBV2 and TRBJ1-6; D not resolved. Germline CDR1 reads SNHLY; CDR2 reads FYNNEI. V was trimmed by 3 bases and J by 4 bases, leaving 10 bases between them. The CDR3 runs to 15 residues.